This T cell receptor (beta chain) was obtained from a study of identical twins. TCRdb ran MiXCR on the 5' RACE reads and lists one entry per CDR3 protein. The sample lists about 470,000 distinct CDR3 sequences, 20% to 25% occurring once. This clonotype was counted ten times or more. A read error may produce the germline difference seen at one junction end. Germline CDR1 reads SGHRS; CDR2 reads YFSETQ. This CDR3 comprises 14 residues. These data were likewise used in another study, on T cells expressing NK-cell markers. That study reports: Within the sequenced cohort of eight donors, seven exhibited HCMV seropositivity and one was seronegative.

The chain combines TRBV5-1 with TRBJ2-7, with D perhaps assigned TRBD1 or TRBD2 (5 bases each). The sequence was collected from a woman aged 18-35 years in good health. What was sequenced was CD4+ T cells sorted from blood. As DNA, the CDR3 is TGTGCCAGCAGTTTAGGGACGGATACCTACGAGCAGTACTTC. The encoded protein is CASSLGTDTYEQYF.